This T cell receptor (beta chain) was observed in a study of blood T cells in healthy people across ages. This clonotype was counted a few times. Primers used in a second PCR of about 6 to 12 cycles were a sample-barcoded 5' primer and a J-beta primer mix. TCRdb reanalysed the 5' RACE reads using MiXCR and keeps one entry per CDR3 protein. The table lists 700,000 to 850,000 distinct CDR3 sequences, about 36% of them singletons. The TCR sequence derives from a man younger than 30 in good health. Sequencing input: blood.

In nucleotides, the CDR3 is TGCAGTGCTAGAGATTTCCTATTGAACACTGAAGCTTTCTTT. This sequence encodes CSARDFLLNTEAFF. The rearrangement uses TRBV20-1 and TRBJ1-1; no clear D gene. Germline V CDR1 and CDR2: DFQATT, SNEGSKA (reference sequence). CDR3 length: 14 residues. The V end was cut by 0 bases, the J end by 0 bases, with 8 bases between.